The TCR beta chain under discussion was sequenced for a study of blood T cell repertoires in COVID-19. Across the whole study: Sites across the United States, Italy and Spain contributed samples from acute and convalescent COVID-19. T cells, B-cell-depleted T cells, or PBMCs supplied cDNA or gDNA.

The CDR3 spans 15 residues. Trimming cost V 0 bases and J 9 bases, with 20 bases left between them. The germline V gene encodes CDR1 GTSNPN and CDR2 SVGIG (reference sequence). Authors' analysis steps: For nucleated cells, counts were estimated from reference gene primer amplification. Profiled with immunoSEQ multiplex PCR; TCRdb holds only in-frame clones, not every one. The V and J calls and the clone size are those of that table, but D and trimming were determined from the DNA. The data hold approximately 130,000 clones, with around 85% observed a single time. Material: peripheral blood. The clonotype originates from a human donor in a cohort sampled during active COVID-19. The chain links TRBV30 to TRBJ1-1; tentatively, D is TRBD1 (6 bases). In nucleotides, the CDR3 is TGTGCCTGGAGTGTTAGGGTTACTGGACAGAATAAAGCTTTCTTT. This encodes CAWSVRVTGQNKAFF. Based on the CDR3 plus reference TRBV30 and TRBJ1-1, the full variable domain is SQTIHQWPATLVQPVGSPLSLECTVEGTSNPNLYWYRQAAGRGLQLLFYSVGIGQISSEVPQNLSASRPQDRQFILSSKKLLLSDSGFYLCAWSVRVTGQNKAFFGQGTRLTVV.